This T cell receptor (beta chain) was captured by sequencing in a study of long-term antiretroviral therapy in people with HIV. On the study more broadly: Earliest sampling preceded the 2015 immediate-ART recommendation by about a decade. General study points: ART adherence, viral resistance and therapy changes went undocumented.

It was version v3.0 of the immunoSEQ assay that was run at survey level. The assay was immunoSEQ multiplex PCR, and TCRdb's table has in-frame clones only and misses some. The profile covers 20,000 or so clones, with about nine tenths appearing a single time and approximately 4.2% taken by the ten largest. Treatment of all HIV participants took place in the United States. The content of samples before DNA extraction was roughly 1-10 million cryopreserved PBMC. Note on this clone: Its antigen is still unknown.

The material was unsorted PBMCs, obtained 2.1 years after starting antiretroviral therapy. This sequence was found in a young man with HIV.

This CDR3 reads CASVSGTLNTEAFF. In DNA form, the CDR3 reads TGTGCCAGCGTCTCCGGGACGTTGAACACTGAAGCTTTCTTT. The chain couples TRBV2 to TRBJ1-1; possible D gene TRBD1, 5 bases. Germline loops: CDR1 SNHLY, CDR2 FYNNEI. CDR3 length: 14 amino acids. V lost 8 bases and J lost 0, with 13 bases in between.